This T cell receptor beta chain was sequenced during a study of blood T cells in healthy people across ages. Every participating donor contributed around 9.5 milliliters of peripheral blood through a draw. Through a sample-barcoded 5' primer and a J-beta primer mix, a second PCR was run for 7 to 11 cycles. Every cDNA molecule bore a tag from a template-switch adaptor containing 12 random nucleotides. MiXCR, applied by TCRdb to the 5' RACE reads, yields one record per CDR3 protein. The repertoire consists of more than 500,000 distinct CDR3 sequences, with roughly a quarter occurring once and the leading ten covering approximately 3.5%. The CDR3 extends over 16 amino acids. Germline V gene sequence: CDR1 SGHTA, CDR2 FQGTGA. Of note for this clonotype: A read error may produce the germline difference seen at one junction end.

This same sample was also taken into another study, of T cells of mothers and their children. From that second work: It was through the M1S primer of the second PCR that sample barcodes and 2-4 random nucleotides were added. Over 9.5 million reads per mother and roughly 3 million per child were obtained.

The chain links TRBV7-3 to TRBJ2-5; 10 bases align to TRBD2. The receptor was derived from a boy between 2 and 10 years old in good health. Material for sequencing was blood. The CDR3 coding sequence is TGTGCCAGCAGCTTAAAGCGCCTAGCGGGAGAAGAGACCCAGCACTTC. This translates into CASSLKRLAGEETQHF.